These 20 T cell receptor beta chains were all obtained from the same sample, sequenced in a study of blood T cell repertoires in COVID-19. The data were produced by immunoSEQ multiplex PCR, yet TCRdb's version contains in-frame clones alone and is incomplete. Of around 40,000 clones detected, over 70% appear once; the ten largest clones hold 24%. Sample: peripheral blood. The receptors derive from a man over 45 with active or convalescent COVID-19.

The gene calls are TRBV18 and TRBJ1-4, with D unclear. The CDR3 extends over 15 amino acids. In germline, CDR1 is KGHSH, CDR2 LQKENI. Between the trimmed V and J ends, which lost 4 bases and 0 bases, there was a span of 9 bases. CDR3 protein: CASSRQVPTNEKLFF. As DNA, the CDR3 is TGTGCCAGCTCACGGCAAGTCCCAACTAATGAAAAACTGTTTTTT.

As DNA, the CDR3 is TGTGCCAGCAGCCCGGGGGACGAATTGGGGCAGTTCTTC. This translates into CASSPGDELGQFF. This rearrangement joins TRBV12-3 or TRBV12-4 to TRBJ2-1, with D possibly TRBD2 on 6 matching bases. With 6 bases removed from V and 12 bases from J, the gap between germline ends came to 18 bases. The CDR3 is 13 residues long.

This chain uses TRBV6-5 with TRBJ1-4; 7 positions match TRBD1. Per germline, CDR1 MNHEY and CDR2 SVGAGI. This CDR3 region has 14 residues. Trimming at V came to 2 bases and at J to 5 bases, leaving 2 bases not matched to a gene. The CDR3 region has the DNA TGTGCCAGCAGTTACAACAGGGGAAATGAAAAACTGTTTTTT. Protein: CASSYNRGNEKLFF.

This rearrangement joins TRBV7-2 to TRBJ2-7; maybe TRBD2 (6 bases). The V gene's germline CDR1 is SGHTA and CDR2 FQGNSA. V lost 1 base, J lost 3 bases, and 13 bases lay in between. The CDR3 runs to 15 residues. The CDR3 is CASSLGVGRDYEQYF. The CDR3, as DNA: TGTGCCAGCAGCTTAGGTGTTGGGCGGGACTACGAGCAGTACTTC.

The chain links TRBV3-1 (or the pseudogene TRBV3-2) to TRBJ1-4; 8 bases are shared with TRBD1. Germline-derived CDR1 and CDR2 are LGHDT and YNNKEL (reference sequence). The CDR3 loop spans 16 amino acids. Trimming cost V 1 base and J 4 bases; bases outside gene matches: 5. Written as DNA, the CDR3 is TGTGCCAGCAGCCAAGCAGGGGGCAGGGGTAATGAAAAACTGTTTTTT. Protein product: CASSQAGGRGNEKLFF.

This chain links TRBV11-2 with TRBJ1-2; D perhaps matches TRBD1 (5 bases). V was trimmed by 0 bases and J by 8 bases, leaving 16 bases between them. The CDR3 runs 15 residues. Germline loops: CDR1 SGHAT, CDR2 FQNNGV. This CDR3 is CASSLDNAGLGGYTF. DNA for the CDR3: TGTGCCAGCAGCTTAGATAACGCAGGGTTGGGCGGCTACACCTTC.

This chain uses TRBV5-1 with TRBJ1-2; D is ambiguous. The CDR3 has 14 amino acids. With 0 bases removed from V and 4 bases from J, the gap between germline ends came to 10 bases. Germline loops: CDR1 SGHRS, CDR2 YFSETQ. The CDR3 DNA reads TGCGCCAGCAGCTTGGATAACAGCATCTATGGCTACACCTTC. Amino acids: CASSLDNSIYGYTF.

V gene TRBV7-9 combines with J gene TRBJ2-2; 8 bases line up with TRBD1. The CDR3 is 17 amino acids. Germline V gene lookup returns CDR1 SEHNR and CDR2 FQNEAQ (reference sequence). The V gene end was trimmed by 1 base and the J gene end by 1 base; junction bases not matched to a gene: 5. As DNA, the CDR3 is TGTGCCAGCAGCTTAGGGAGACAGGGGCTGAACACCGGGGAGCTGTTTTTT. Translation: CASSLGRQGLNTGELFF.

This chain links TRBV2 with TRBJ2-3; 9 nucleotides align to TRBD1. The V gene's germline CDR1 is SNHLY and CDR2 FYNNEI. The V and J ends lost 7 bases and 7 bases, in that order; junction bases with no gene match: 12. The CDR3 runs 15 residues. The CDR3 nucleotides are TGTGCCAGCACCGAAACAGGACAGGGGTTGCATACGCAGTATTTT. It yields the protein CASTETGQGLHTQYF.

V is TRBV6-1 and J is TRBJ1-5, with D perhaps matching TRBD1 (6 bases). V was shortened by 1 base and J by 11 bases, with 12 bases between the two germline ends. This CDR3 contains 13 residues. The germline V gene has CDR1 MNHNS and CDR2 SASEGT. The DNA for the CDR3 is TGTGCCAGCAGTGAAGGGGGGGGGCAAGCCCAGCATTTT. This codes for CASSEGGGQAQHF.

This sequence joins TRBV27 and TRBJ1-2; the D is unclear. V was pared by 2 bases and J by 0 bases, with 4 bases between. The CDR3 is 13 amino acids. In germline, CDR1 is MNHEY, CDR2 SMNVEV (reference sequence). The CDR3, as DNA: TGTGCCAGCAGTTTAAACACTAACTATGGCTACACCTTC. Protein: CASSLNTNYGYTF.

V and J are TRBV30 and TRBJ2-2, with 7 bases that match TRBD2. With 5 bases clipped from V and 4 bases from J, the junction kept 10 bases outside the gene matches. Germline V gene sequence: CDR1 GTSNPN, CDR2 SVGIG (reference sequence). The CDR3 spans 15 residues. The CDR3 loop is CAWGASGILTGELFF. In nucleotides, the CDR3 is TGTGCCTGGGGTGCTAGCGGAATACTCACCGGGGAGCTGTTTTTT.

The chain joins TRBV7-2 to TRBJ1-1, with D maybe TRBD1 (5 bases). The CDR3 spans 14 residues. Germline V gene lookup returns CDR1 SGHTA and CDR2 FQGNSA. V was cut by 1 base and J by 2 bases, with 8 bases left in between. CDR3: CASSLGTTNTEAFF. CDR3 sequence (DNA): TGTGCCAGCAGCTTAGGGACAACCAACACTGAAGCTTTCTTT.

The chain recombines TRBV28 with TRBJ2-2; 10 bases are a match to TRBD2. Germline V gene sequence: CDR1 MDHEN, CDR2 SYDVKM. V was clipped by 8 bases and J by 1 base; unmatched bases: 1. The CDR3 totals 14 residues. This CDR3 is CASRLAGNTGELFF. For the CDR3, the DNA is TGTGCCAGCCGACTAGCGGGGAACACCGGGGAGCTGTTTTTT.

The chain carries TRBV5-1 and TRBJ2-3; D not certain. Germline-derived CDR1 and CDR2 are SGHRS and YFSETQ. The CDR3 contains 17 residues. V was trimmed by 2 bases and J by 0 bases, leaving 16 bases between them. CDR3 residues: CASSFRLVSSSTDTQYF. The CDR3 coding sequence is TGCGCCAGCAGCTTCCGCTTGGTTAGTTCTAGCACAGATACGCAGTATTTT. Full variable domain (missing parts from reference TRBV5-1 and TRBJ2-3): KAGVTQTPRYLIKTRGQQVTLSCSPISGHRSVSWYQQTPGQGLQFLFEYFSETQRNKGNFPGRFSGRQFSNSRSEMNVSTLELGDSALYLCASSFRLVSSSTDTQYFGPGTRLTVL.

This chain uses TRBV11-2 with TRBJ2-5, with a possible D match to TRBD1 (8 bases). The V end was cut by 5 bases, the J end by 4 bases, with 23 bases between. Germline V CDR1 and CDR2: SGHAT, FQNNGV. The CDR3 length is 17 residues. In DNA form, the CDR3 reads TGTGCCAGCAGCCCGACGGGGGGCAGGGGGCGTGGAGAGACCCAGTACTTC. This encodes CASSPTGGRGRGETQYF.

The genes are TRBV7-6 and TRBJ1-6; no clear D gene. Germline CDR1 SGHVS, CDR2 FNYEAQ. The CDR3 consists of 15 residues. V lost 2 bases to trimming and J lost 4 bases, with 9 bases between them. CDR3 region: CASSLRGRYNSPLHF. The CDR3 nucleotides are TGTGCCAGCAGCTTACGTGGTCGGTATAATTCACCCCTCCACTTT.

The CDR3 DNA reads TGTGCCAGCAAGACTAGCGGGAGTGCAGAAGAGCAGTTCTTC. This sequence encodes CASKTSGSAEEQFF. This sequence joins TRBV19 and TRBJ2-1; 12 bases fit TRBD2. CDR3 length equals 14 residues. Germline trimming cut 9 bases from V and 10 bases from J; bases unmatched to any gene: 10. Germline V gene sequence: CDR1 LNHDA, CDR2 SQIVND (reference sequence).

This clone has only one observation. V usage is TRBV5-1 and J usage is TRBJ2-1; D might be TRBD2 (5 bases). Germline V gene data show CDR1 as SGHRS and CDR2 as YFSETQ. This CDR3 region has 16 residues. V was pared by 4 bases and J by 0 bases, with 14 bases between. The CDR3 coding sequence is TGCGCCAGCAGCCCGCAATTGGGGAGCTCCTACAATGAGCAGTTCTTC. Its protein is CASSPQLGSSYNEQFF.

The chain is built from TRBV28 and TRBJ2-7; 14 bases map to TRBD2. The CDR3 runs to 16 residues. The V gene's germline CDR1 is MDHEN and CDR2 SYDVKM. Trimming took 3 bases from V and 7 from J; bases not matched to a gene: 8. The DNA for the CDR3 is TGTGCCAGCAGTTTCCCGACTAGCGGGGGGGCCTTTGAGCAGTACTTC. Its protein product is CASSFPTSGGAFEQYF. The full variable domain, its missing parts supplied by reference TRBV28 and TRBJ2-7, is DVKVTQSSRYLVKRTGEKVFLECVQDMDHENMFWYRQDPGLGLRLIYFSYDVKMKEKGDIPEGYSVSREKKERFSLILESASTNQTSMYLCASSFPTSGGAFEQYFGPGTRLTVT.